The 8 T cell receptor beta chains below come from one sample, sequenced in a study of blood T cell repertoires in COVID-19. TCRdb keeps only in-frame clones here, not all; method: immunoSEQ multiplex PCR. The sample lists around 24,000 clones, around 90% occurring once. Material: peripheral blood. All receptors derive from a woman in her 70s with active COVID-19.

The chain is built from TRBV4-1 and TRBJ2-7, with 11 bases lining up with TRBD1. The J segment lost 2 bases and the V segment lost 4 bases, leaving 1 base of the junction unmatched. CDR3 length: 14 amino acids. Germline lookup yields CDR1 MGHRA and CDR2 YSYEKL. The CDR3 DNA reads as TGCGCCAGCAGCCTGGGACAGGGGGCCTACGAGCAGTACTTC. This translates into CASSLGQGAYEQYF.

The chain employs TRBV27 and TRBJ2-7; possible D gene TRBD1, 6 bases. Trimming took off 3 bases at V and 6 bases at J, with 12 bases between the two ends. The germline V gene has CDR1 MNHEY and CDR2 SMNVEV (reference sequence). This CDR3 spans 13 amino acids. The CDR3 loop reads CASSFRGSREQYF. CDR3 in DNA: TGTGCCAGCAGTTTTAGGGGGTCGCGCGAGCAGTACTTC.

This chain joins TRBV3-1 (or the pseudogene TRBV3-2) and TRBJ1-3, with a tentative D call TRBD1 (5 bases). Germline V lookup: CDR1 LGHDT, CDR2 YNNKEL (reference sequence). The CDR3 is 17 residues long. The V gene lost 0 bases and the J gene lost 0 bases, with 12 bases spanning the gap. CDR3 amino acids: CASSQDTWGVSGNTIYF. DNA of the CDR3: TGTGCCAGCAGCCAAGATACTTGGGGCGTCTCTGGAAACACCATATATTTT.

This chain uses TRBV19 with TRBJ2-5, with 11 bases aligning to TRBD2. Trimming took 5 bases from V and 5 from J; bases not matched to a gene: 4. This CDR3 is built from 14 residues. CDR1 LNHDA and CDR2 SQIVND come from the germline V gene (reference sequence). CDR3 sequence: CASSLLAGGETQYF. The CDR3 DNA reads TGTGCCAGTAGTCTGCTAGCGGGGGGTGAGACCCAGTACTTC.

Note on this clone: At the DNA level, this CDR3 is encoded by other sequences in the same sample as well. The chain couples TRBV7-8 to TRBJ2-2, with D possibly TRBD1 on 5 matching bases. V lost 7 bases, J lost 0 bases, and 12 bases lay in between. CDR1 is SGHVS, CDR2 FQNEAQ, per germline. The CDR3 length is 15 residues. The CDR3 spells CASTKSTANTGELFF. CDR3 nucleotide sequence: TGTGCCAGCACCAAGTCGACAGCGAACACCGGGGAGCTGTTTTTT. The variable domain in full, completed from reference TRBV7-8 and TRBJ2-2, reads GAGVSQSPRYKVAKRGQDVALRCDPISGHVSLFWYQQALGQGPEFLTYFQNEAQLDKSGLPSDRFFAERPEGSVSTLKIQRTQQEDSAVYLCASTKSTANTGELFFGEGSRLTVL.

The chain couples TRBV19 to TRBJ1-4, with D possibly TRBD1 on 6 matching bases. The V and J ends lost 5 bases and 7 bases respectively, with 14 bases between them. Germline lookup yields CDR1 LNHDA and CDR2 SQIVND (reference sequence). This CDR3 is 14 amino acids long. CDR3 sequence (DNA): TGTGCCAGTAGTCTACAGGGCTGGGGTGAAAAACTGTTTTTT. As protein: CASSLQGWGEKLFF.

The DNA of the CDR3 is TGTGCCAGCTCAGGGGGCGATAACTATGGCTACACCTTC. Protein: CASSGGDNYGYTF. This sequence joins TRBV9 and TRBJ1-2; TRBD1 matches at 8 bases. Germline CDR1 and CDR2: SGDLS and YYNGEE. The CDR3 is 13 residues long. V was clipped by 7 bases and J by 1 base; unmatched bases: 3.

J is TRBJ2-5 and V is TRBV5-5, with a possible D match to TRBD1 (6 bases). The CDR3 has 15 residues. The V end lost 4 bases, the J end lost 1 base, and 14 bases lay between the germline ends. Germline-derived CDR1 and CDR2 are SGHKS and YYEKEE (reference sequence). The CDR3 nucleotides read TGTGCCAGCAGCCCCTTGGACAGACTCCAAGAGACCCAGTACTTC. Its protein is CASSPLDRLQETQYF.